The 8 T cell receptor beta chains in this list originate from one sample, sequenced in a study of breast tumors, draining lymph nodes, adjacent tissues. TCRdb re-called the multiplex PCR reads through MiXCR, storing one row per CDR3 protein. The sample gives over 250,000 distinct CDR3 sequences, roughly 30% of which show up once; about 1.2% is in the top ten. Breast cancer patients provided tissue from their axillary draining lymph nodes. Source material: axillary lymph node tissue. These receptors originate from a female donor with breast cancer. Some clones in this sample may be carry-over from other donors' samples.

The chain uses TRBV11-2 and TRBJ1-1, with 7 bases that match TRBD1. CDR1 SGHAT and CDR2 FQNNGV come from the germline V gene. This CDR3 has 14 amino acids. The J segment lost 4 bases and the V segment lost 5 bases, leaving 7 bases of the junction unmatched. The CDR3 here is CASSPRQGGTEAFF. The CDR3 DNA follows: TGTGCCAGCAGCCCCCGACAGGGAGGCACTGAAGCTTTCTTT.

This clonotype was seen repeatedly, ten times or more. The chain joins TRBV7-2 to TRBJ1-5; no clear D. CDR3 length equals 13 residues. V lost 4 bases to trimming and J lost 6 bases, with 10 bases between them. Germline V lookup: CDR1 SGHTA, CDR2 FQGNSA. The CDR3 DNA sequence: TGTGCCAGCAGCTCCTCTCCTGTTCAGCCCCAGCATTTT. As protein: CASSSSPVQPQHF.

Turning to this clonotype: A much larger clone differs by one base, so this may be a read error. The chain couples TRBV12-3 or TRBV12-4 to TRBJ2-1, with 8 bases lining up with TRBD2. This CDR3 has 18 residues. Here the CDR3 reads CTSSFRLSSRGGYNEQFF. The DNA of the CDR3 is TGTACCAGCAGTTTCAGGCTATCCTCCCGGGGGGGATACAATGAGCAGTTCTTC.

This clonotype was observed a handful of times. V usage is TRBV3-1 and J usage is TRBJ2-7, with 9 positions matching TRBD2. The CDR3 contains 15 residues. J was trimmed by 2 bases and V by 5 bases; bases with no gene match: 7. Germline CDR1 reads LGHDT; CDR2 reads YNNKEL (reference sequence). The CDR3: CASSAGTSLTYEQYF. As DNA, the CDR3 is TGTGCCAGCAGCGCCGGGACTAGCTTAACCTACGAGCAGTACTTC.

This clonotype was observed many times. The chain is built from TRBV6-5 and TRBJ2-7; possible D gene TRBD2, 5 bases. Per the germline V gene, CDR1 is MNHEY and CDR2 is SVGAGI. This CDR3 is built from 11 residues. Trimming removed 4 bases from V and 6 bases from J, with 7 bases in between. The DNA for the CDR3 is TGTGCCAGCAGTTCGGGGTCCGAGCAGTACTTC. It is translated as CASSSGSEQYF.

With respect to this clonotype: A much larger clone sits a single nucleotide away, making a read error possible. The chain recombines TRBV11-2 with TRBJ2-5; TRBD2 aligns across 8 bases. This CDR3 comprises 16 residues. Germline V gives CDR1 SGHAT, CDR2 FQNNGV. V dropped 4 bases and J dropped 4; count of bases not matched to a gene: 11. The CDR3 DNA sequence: TGTGCCAGCAGCTCAGGGACTAGGGGGTCTGGAGAGACCCAGTACTTC. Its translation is CASSSGTRGSGETQYF.

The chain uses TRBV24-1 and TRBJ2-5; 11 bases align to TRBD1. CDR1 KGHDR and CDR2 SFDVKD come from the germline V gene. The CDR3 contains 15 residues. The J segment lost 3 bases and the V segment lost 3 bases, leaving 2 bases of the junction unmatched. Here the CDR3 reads CATSDGTGGEETQYF. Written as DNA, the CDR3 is TGTGCCACCAGTGATGGGACAGGGGGAGAAGAGACCCAGTACTTC.

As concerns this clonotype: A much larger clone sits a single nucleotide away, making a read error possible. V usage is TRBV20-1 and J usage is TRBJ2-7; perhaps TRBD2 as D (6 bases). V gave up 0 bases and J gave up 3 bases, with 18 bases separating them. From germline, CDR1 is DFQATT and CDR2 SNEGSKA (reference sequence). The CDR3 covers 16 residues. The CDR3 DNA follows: TGCAGTGCTAGAGATCCGGCCTGGACCGGGGGCTACGAGCAGTACTTC. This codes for CSARDPAWTGGYEQYF.